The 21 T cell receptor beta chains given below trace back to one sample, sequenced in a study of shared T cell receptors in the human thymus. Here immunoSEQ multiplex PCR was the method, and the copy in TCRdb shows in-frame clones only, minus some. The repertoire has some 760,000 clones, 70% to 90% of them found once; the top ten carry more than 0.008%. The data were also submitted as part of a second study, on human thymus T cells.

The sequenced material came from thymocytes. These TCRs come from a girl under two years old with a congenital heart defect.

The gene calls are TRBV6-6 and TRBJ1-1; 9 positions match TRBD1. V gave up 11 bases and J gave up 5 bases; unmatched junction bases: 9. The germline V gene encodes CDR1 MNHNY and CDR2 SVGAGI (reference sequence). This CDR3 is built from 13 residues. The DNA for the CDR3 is TGTGCCGGACGGACAGGGGAAGTTACTGAAGCTTTCTTT. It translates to CAGRTGEVTEAFF.

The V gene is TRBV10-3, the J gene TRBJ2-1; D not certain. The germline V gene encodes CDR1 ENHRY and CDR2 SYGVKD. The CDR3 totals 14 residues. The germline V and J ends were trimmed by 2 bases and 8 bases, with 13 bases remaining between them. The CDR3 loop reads CAISENRDVDEQFF. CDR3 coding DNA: TGTGCCATCAGTGAGAACAGAGATGTGGATGAGCAGTTCTTC.

This chain's CDR3 is CASSQGLVWANQPQHF. CDR3 in DNA: TGTGCCAGCAGCCAAGGGCTGGTGTGGGCCAATCAGCCCCAGCATTTT. The chain combines TRBV4-2 with TRBJ1-5; D remains unclear. Germline V CDR1 and CDR2: LGHNA, YNFKEQ. CDR3 length equals 16 residues. V lost 1 base and J lost 3, with 13 bases in between.

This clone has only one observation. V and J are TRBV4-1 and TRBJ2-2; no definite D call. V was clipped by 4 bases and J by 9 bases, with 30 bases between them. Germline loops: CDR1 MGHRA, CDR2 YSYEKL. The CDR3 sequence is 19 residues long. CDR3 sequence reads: CASSRLSVVRKFGSRELFF. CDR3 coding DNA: TGCGCCAGCAGCCGTCTATCCGTAGTCCGGAAATTCGGGTCCAGGGAGCTGTTTTTT.

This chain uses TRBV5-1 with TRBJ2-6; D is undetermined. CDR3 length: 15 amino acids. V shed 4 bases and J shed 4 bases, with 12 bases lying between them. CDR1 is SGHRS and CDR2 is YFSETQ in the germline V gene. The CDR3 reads CASSPTLAGANVLTF. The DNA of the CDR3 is TGCGCCAGCAGCCCCACCCTGGCAGGGGCCAACGTCCTGACTTTC.

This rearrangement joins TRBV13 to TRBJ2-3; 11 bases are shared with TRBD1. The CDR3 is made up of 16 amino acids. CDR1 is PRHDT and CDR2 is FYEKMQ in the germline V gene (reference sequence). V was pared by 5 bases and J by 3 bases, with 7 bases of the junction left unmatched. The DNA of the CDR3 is TGTGCCAGCAGCGAGGACAGGGGGCGCGTTACAGATACGCAGTATTTT. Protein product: CASSEDRGRVTDTQYF. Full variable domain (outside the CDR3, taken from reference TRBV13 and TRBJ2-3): AAGVIQSPRHLIKEKRETATLKCYPIPRHDTVYWYQQGPGQDPQFLISFYEKMQSDKGSIPDRFSAQQFSDYHSELNMSSLELGDSALYFCASSEDRGRVTDTQYFGPGTRLTVL.

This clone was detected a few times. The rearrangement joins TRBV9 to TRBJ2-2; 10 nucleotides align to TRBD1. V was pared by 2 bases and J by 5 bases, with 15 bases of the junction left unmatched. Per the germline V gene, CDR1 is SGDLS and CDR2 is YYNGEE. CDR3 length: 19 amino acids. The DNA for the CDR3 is TGTGCCAGCAGCGTGGGGGACAGGGGAGGGTTGCGACGAACCGGGGAGCTGTTTTTT. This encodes CASSVGDRGGLRRTGELFF.

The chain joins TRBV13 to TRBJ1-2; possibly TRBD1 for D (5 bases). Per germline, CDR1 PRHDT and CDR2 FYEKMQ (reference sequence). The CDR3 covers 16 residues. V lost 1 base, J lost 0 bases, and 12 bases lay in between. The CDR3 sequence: CASSLVRQSANYGYTF. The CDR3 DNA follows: TGTGCCAGCAGCTTAGTTAGACAGTCCGCTAACTATGGCTACACCTTC.

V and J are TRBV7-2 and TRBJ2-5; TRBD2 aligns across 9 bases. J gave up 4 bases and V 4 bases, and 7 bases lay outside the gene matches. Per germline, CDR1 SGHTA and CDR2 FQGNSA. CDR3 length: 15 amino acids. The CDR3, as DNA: TGTGCCAGCAGCTCCCGACTAGCGGAGGGAGAGACCCAGTACTTC. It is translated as CASSSRLAEGETQYF.

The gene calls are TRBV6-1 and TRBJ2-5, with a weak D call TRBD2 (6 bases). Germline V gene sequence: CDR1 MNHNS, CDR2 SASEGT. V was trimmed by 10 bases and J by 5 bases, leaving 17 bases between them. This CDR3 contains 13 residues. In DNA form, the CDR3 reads TGTGCCACCCACGCAACCGGAGGGGAGACCCAGTACTTC. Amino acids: CATHATGGETQYF.

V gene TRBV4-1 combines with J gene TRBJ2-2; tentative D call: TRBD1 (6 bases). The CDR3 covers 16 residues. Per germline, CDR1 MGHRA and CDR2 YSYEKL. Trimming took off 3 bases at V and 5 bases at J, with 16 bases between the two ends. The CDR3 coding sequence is TGCGCCAGCAGCCACTTCCCACCCGACAGGACCGGGGAGCTGTTTTTT. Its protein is CASSHFPPDRTGELFF.

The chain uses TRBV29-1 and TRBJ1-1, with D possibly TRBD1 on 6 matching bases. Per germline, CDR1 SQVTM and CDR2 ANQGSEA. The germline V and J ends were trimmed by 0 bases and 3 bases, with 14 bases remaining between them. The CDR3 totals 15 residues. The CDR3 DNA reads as TGCAGCGTTGAAGACGGACAGCGTCTAGACACTGAAGCTTTCTTT. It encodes CSVEDGQRLDTEAFF. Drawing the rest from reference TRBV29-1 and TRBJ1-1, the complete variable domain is SAVISQKPSRDICQRGTSLTIQCQVDSQVTMMFWYRQQPGQSLTLIATANQGSEATYESGFVIDKFPISRPNLTFSTLTVSNMSPEDSSIYLCSVEDGQRLDTEAFFGQGTRLTVV.

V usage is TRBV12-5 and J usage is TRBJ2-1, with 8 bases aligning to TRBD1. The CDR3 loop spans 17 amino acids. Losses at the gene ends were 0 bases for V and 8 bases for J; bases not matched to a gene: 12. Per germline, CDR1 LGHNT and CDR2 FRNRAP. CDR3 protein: CASGLVPRQGWVDEQFF. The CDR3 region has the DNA TGTGCTAGTGGTTTGGTACCTAGACAGGGGTGGGTGGATGAGCAGTTCTTC.

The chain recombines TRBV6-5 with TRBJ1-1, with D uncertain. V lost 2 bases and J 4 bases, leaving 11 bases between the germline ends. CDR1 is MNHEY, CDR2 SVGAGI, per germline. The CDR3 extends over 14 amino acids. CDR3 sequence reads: CASSYVVSSTEAFF. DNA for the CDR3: TGTGCCAGCAGTTACGTGGTGAGTAGCACTGAAGCTTTCTTT.

CDR3 coding DNA: TGCGCCAGCAGTCAATCTATACCGGGACAGGGGGCCTTCGAGCAGTACTTC. Its translation is CASSQSIPGQGAFEQYF. This chain joins TRBV5-1 and TRBJ2-7; the match to TRBD1 covers 12 bases. Germline V gene lookup returns CDR1 SGHRS and CDR2 YFSETQ. The CDR3 covers 17 residues. Trimming took 5 bases from V and 6 from J; bases not matched to a gene: 15.

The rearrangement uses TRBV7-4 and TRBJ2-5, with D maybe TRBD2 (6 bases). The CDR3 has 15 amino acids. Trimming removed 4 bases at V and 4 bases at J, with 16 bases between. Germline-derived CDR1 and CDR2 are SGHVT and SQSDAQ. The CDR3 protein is CASSSRARAGETQYF. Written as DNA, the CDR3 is TGTGCCAGCAGCTCGAGGGCTCGAGCGGGAGAGACCCAGTACTTC. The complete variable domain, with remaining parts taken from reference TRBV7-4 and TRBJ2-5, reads GAGVSQSPRYKVAKRGRDVALRCDSISGHVTLYWYRQTLGQGSEVLTYSQSDAQRDKSGRPSGRFSAERPERSVSTLKIQRTEQGDSAVYLCASSSRARAGETQYFGPGTRLLVL.

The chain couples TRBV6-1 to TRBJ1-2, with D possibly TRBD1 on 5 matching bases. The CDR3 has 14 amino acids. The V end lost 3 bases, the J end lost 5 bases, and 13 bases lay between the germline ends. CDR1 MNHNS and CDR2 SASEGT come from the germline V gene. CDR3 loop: CASSDLGRGYGYTF. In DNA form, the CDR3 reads TGTGCCAGCAGTGACCTTGGTCGGGGGTATGGCTACACCTTC.

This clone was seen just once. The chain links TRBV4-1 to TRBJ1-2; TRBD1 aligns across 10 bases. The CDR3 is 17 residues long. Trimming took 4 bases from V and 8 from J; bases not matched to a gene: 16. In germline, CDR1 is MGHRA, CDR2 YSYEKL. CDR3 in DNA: TGCGCCAGCAGCCGGAAGACGGACAGGGGGGATCGGACGGGCTACACCTTC. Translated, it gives CASSRKTDRGDRTGYTF.

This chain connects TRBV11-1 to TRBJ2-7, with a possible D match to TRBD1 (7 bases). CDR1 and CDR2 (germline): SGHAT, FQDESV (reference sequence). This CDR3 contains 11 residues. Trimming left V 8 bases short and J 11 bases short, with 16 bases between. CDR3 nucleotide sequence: TGTGCCAGCGGTTCAGGGGGGCCGGAGTACTTC. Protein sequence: CASGSGGPEYF.

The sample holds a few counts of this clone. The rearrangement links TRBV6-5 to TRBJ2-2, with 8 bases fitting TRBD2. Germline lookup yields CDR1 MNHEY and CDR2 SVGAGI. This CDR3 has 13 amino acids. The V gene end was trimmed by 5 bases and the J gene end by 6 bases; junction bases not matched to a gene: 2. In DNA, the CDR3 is TGTGCCAGCAGTGACGGGGGGGCCGGGGAGCTGTTTTTT. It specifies CASSDGGAGELFF.

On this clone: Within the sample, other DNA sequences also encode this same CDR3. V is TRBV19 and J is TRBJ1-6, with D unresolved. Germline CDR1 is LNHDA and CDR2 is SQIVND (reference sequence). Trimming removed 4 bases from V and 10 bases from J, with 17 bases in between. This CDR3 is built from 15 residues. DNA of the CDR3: TGTGCCAGTAGTACCGCCCCAGGTAGAATCTCACCCCTCCACTTT. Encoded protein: CASSTAPGRISPLHF.